This is a list of T cell receptor beta chains from one sample in a study of blood T cell repertoires in COVID-19. Some clones are missing from TCRdb's copy, which holds only in-frame ones; the method was immunoSEQ multiplex PCR. The sample shows about 220,000 clones, 80% to 85% of them seen only once. The specimen was peripheral blood. The source of these receptors is a woman aged 70 to 79 with COVID-19, enrolled during active disease. CDR3s include the opening cysteine and the closing phenylalanine or tryptophan. Fields, in order: J gene, V gene, D gene, clone size, CDR3 protein, CDR3 DNA. D genes are given only for firm matches. For some rows the clone size is stated as once, few or many, or as a class when expanded; others skip it.

j_call: TRBJ2-1
v_call: TRBV2
d_call: TRBD2
clone_size: once
cdr3_aa: CASSWRLAGYNEQFF
cdr3_nt: TGTGCCAGCAGTTGGCGACTAGCGGGGTACAATGAGCAGTTCTTC

j_call: TRBJ2-1
v_call: TRBV6-6
d_call: TRBD2
clone_size: NA
cdr3_aa: CASSYTGLADNEQFF
cdr3_nt: TGTGCCAGCAGTTACACGGGACTAGCGGACAATGAGCAGTTCTTC

j_call: TRBJ1-4
v_call: TRBV7-2
d_call: TRBD1
clone_size: NA
cdr3_aa: CASSSQGGGVGEKLFF
cdr3_nt: TGTGCCAGCAGCTCCCAGGGGGGCGGCGTAGGTGAAAAACTGTTTTTT

j_call: TRBJ1-4
v_call: TRBV4-1
d_call: NA
clone_size: NA
cdr3_aa: CASSQLRTDNEKLFF
cdr3_nt: TGCGCCAGCAGCCAACTTCGTACAGACAATGAAAAACTGTTTTTT

j_call: TRBJ1-5
v_call: TRBV5-1
d_call: TRBD1
clone_size: NA
cdr3_aa: CASSSTGGNQPQHF
cdr3_nt: TGCGCCAGCAGCTCGACAGGGGGCAATCAGCCCCAGCATTTT

j_call: TRBJ2-7
v_call: TRBV5-1
d_call: TRBD2
clone_size: NA
cdr3_aa: CASSLTSSGELLEQYF
cdr3_nt: TGCGCCAGCAGCTTAACCTCGAGCGGGGAGCTACTCGAGCAGTACTTC

j_call: TRBJ1-1
v_call: TRBV30
d_call: NA
clone_size: NA
cdr3_aa: CAWSQTTEAFF
cdr3_nt: TGTGCCTGGAGTCAGACAACCGAAGCTTTCTTT

j_call: TRBJ2-7
v_call: TRBV15
d_call: NA
clone_size: NA
cdr3_aa: CATSKLDDYEQYF
cdr3_nt: TGTGCCACCAGCAAACTAGACGACTACGAGCAGTACTTC

j_call: TRBJ2-7
v_call: TRBV28
d_call: TRBD1
clone_size: NA
cdr3_aa: CASSLDRGGYEQYF
cdr3_nt: TGTGCCAGCAGTTTGGACAGGGGGGGATACGAGCAGTACTTC

j_call: TRBJ2-1
v_call: TRBV18
d_call: TRBD2
clone_size: NA
cdr3_aa: CASSQRLAGVNEQFF
cdr3_nt: TGTGCCAGCTCACAAAGACTAGCGGGAGTCAATGAGCAGTTCTTC

j_call: TRBJ2-7
v_call: TRBV7-3
d_call: NA
clone_size: NA
cdr3_aa: CASSLGLPPAYEQYF
cdr3_nt: TGTGCCAGCAGCTTAGGTTTACCTCCAGCCTACGAGCAGTACTTC

j_call: TRBJ2-7
v_call: TRBV7-2
d_call: TRBD1
clone_size: NA
cdr3_aa: CASSLEGTAYYEQYF
cdr3_nt: TGTGCCAGCAGCTTAGAGGGGACAGCCTACTACGAGCAGTACTTC

j_call: TRBJ1-1
v_call: TRBV5-1
d_call: NA
clone_size: NA
cdr3_aa: CASSLESGLRAFF
cdr3_nt: TGCGCCAGCAGCTTGGAGTCAGGGCTTAGGGCTTTCTTT

j_call: TRBJ1-5
v_call: TRBV4-1
d_call: TRBD1
clone_size: NA
cdr3_aa: CASSQFGTAGSNQPQHF
cdr3_nt: TGCGCCAGCAGCCAATTCGGGACAGCGGGTAGCAATCAGCCCCAGCATTTT

j_call: TRBJ1-2
v_call: TRBV5-6
d_call: TRBD1
clone_size: NA
cdr3_aa: CASSLIGQGAVRYGYTF
cdr3_nt: TGTGCCAGCAGCTTAATAGGACAGGGGGCAGTTCGCTATGGCTACACCTTC

j_call: TRBJ2-2
v_call: TRBV18
d_call: NA
clone_size: NA
cdr3_aa: CASSPQTVLGLGQLFF
cdr3_nt: TGTGCCAGCTCACCACAGACAGTCCTGGGGTTGGGTCAGCTGTTTTTT

j_call: TRBJ1-4
v_call: TRBV19
d_call: TRBD1
clone_size: once
cdr3_aa: CASSRGQATNEKLFF
cdr3_nt: TGTGCCAGCTCACGGGGACAGGCAACTAATGAAAAACTGTTTTTT

j_call: TRBJ2-3
v_call: TRBV4-3
d_call: TRBD2
clone_size: NA
cdr3_aa: CASSQGLAGEGDTQYF
cdr3_nt: TGCGCCAGCAGCCAAGGGCTAGCGGGAGAGGGAGATACGCAGTATTTT

j_call: TRBJ2-7
v_call: TRBV24-1
d_call: TRBD2
clone_size: few
cdr3_aa: CATSESGLESYEQYF
cdr3_nt: TGTGCCACCAGTGAGTCGGGACTAGAGTCGTACGAGCAGTACTTC

j_call: TRBJ1-4
v_call: TRBV5-4
d_call: NA
clone_size: NA
cdr3_aa: CASSQSGGLPEKLFF
cdr3_nt: TGTGCCAGCAGTCAGTCGGGCGGGCTGCCTGAAAAACTGTTTTTT

j_call: TRBJ1-2
v_call: TRBV11-2
d_call: NA
clone_size: NA
cdr3_aa: CASSLRPGVYGYTF
cdr3_nt: TGTGCCAGCAGCCTCCGGCCAGGCGTTTATGGCTACACCTTC

j_call: TRBJ1-5
v_call: TRBV30
d_call: NA
clone_size: NA
cdr3_aa: CAWSPRAGATPQHF
cdr3_nt: TGTGCCTGGAGTCCCCGGGCAGGGGCTACGCCCCAGCATTTT

j_call: TRBJ1-1
v_call: TRBV6-5
d_call: TRBD1
clone_size: once
cdr3_aa: CASRGGQGNPEAFF
cdr3_nt: TGTGCCAGCAGGGGGGGACAGGGGAACCCTGAAGCTTTCTTT

j_call: TRBJ1-6
v_call: TRBV28
d_call: NA
clone_size: few
cdr3_aa: CASSFGRVGFGVLNNSPLHF
cdr3_nt: TGTGCCAGCAGTTTTGGTAGAGTCGGTTTCGGGGTCCTCAATAATTCACCCCTCCACTTT

j_call: TRBJ1-3
v_call: TRBV9
d_call: NA
clone_size: once
cdr3_aa: CASSVAGGGFASGNTIYF
cdr3_nt: TGTGCCAGCAGCGTAGCTGGGGGGGGTTTTGCCTCTGGAAACACCATATATTTT

j_call: TRBJ2-1
v_call: TRBV6-1
d_call: NA
clone_size: NA
cdr3_aa: CASSEGPPWNEQFF
cdr3_nt: TGTGCCAGCAGTGAGGGCCCGCCGTGGAATGAGCAGTTCTTC

j_call: TRBJ2-5
v_call: TRBV24-1
d_call: NA
clone_size: NA
cdr3_aa: CATSDATLQETQYF
cdr3_nt: TGTGCCACCAGTGATGCGACTCTACAAGAGACCCAGTACTTC

j_call: TRBJ2-7
v_call: TRBV27
d_call: TRBD2
clone_size: NA
cdr3_aa: CASKSGGGSYEQYF
cdr3_nt: TGTGCCAGCAAAAGTGGCGGGGGTTCCTACGAGCAGTACTTC

j_call: TRBJ2-2
v_call: TRBV19
d_call: TRBD2
clone_size: few
cdr3_aa: CAHSTRTSGNVGGELFF
cdr3_nt: TGTGCCCACAGTACTAGGACTAGCGGGAATGTCGGCGGGGAGCTGTTTTTT

j_call: TRBJ2-1
v_call: TRBV27
d_call: NA
clone_size: NA
cdr3_aa: CASKLRVRGNEQFF
cdr3_nt: TGTGCCAGCAAGTTAAGGGTGAGGGGGAATGAGCAGTTCTTC

j_call: TRBJ2-7
v_call: TRBV10-3
d_call: TRBD2
clone_size: few
cdr3_aa: CAIRPGLANEQYF
cdr3_nt: TGTGCCATTAGACCGGGACTAGCGAACGAGCAGTACTTC

j_call: TRBJ1-1
v_call: TRBV7-2
d_call: NA
clone_size: NA
cdr3_aa: CASSLNSPEAFF
cdr3_nt: TGTGCCAGCAGCTTAAATAGTCCTGAAGCTTTCTTT

j_call: TRBJ1-2
v_call: TRBV28
d_call: NA
clone_size: NA
cdr3_aa: CASLSGVGYTF
cdr3_nt: TGTGCCAGCTTATCGGGGGTCGGCTACACCTTC

j_call: TRBJ1-1
v_call: TRBV4-1
d_call: NA
clone_size: NA
cdr3_aa: CASSQDTGRRNTEAFF
cdr3_nt: TGCGCCAGCAGCCAAGACACGGGGAGGCGGAACACTGAAGCTTTCTTT

j_call: TRBJ1-5
v_call: TRBV12-3/TRBV12-4
d_call: NA
clone_size: NA
cdr3_aa: CASSATSIQHF
cdr3_nt: TGTGCCAGCAGTGCGACTAGTATCCAGCATTTT

j_call: TRBJ2-7
v_call: TRBV30
d_call: NA
clone_size: NA
cdr3_aa: CAWSVRREIEQYF
cdr3_nt: TGTGCCTGGAGTGTAAGGCGGGAAATCGAGCAGTACTTC

j_call: TRBJ1-2
v_call: TRBV9
d_call: NA
clone_size: NA
cdr3_aa: CASSPSRDSYGYTF
cdr3_nt: TGTGCCAGCAGCCCAAGCAGGGATAGCTATGGCTACACCTTC

j_call: TRBJ2-5
v_call: TRBV5-1
d_call: NA
clone_size: NA
cdr3_aa: CASSFSGQGETQYF
cdr3_nt: TGCGCCAGCAGCTTCAGCGGGCAAGGGGAGACCCAGTACTTC

j_call: TRBJ2-1
v_call: TRBV5-1
d_call: TRBD2
clone_size: NA
cdr3_aa: CASSVTSGSPGIF
cdr3_nt: TGCGCCAGCAGCGTGACTAGCGGGAGCCCCGGGATCTTC

j_call: TRBJ1-3
v_call: TRBV5-1
d_call: TRBD1
clone_size: NA
cdr3_aa: CASSAQTGAGNTIYF
cdr3_nt: TGCGCCAGCAGCGCACAAACAGGGGCTGGAAACACCATATATTTT

j_call: TRBJ1-1
v_call: TRBV27
d_call: NA
clone_size: NA
cdr3_aa: CASSLSAGIDTEAFF
cdr3_nt: TGTGCCAGCAGTTTATCCGCAGGGATAGACACTGAAGCTTTCTTT

j_call: TRBJ2-1
v_call: TRBV25-1
d_call: NA
clone_size: NA
cdr3_aa: CASSKNRVQFF
cdr3_nt: TGTGCCAGCAGTAAAAACAGGGTACAGTTCTTC

j_call: TRBJ2-4
v_call: TRBV19
d_call: NA
clone_size: NA
cdr3_aa: CASSQDRNRDIQYF
cdr3_nt: TGTGCCAGTAGTCAAGACCGAAATCGGGACATTCAGTACTTC